The source of this T cell receptor (beta chain) is a study of CD8 T cells in Susac syndrome. The V and J ends lost 2 bases and 1 base, in that order; junction bases with no gene match: 5. In germline, CDR1 is GTSNPN, CDR2 SVGIG (reference sequence). This CDR3 is built from 15 residues. An amount of RNA that ranged from about 0.45 to 1 ug was reverse transcribed with random hexamers. MiXCR was run by TCRdb on the immunoSEQ multiplex PCR reads, yielding one entry per CDR3 protein. Seen here are around 170,000 distinct CDR3 sequences, 90% to 96% observed once, and the top ten hold more than 0.08%. The sequence came from a human donor with Susac syndrome. The chain combines TRBV30 with TRBJ2-5; 9 nucleotides match TRBD2. What was sequenced was CD4+ T cells from PBMCs. The CDR3 region is CAWSRVSGGQETQYF. The CDR3 DNA sequence: TGTGCCTGGAGTCGGGTTAGCGGGGGCCAAGAGACCCAGTACTTC.